This TCR beta chain was sequenced during a study of T cell changes during pregnancy in multiple sclerosis. The CDR3 has 16 amino acids. Germline V gene lookup returns CDR1 SGDLS and CDR2 YYNGEE. V lost 3 bases and J lost 0, with 15 bases in between. The repertoire was sequenced with immunoSEQ multiplex PCR; TCRdb's copy has only in-frame clones and lacks some. The table includes about 35,000 clones, around nine tenths detected once. Sequenced here: CD4+ T cells from peripheral blood mononuclear cells, sampled after pregnancy. V and J are TRBV9 and TRBJ1-2; D not certain. The clonotype was recovered from a female donor in good health, enrolled as a control in a pregnancy study. CDR3 in DNA: TGTGCCAGCAGCGCCCCATCAGGTAACGCTAACTATGGCTACACCTTC. As protein: CASSAPSGNANYGYTF.